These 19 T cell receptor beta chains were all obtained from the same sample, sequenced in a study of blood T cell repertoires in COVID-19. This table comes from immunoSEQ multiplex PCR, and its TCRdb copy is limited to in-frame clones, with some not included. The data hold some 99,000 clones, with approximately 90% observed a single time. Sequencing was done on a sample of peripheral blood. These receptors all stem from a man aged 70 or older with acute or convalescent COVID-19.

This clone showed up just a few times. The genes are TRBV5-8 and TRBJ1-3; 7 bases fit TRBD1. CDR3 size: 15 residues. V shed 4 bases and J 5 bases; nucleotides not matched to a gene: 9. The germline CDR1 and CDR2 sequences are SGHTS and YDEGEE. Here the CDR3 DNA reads TGTGCCAGCAGCCCTCGCGGACAGGAAAGAAACACCATATATTTT. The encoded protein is CASSPRGQERNTIYF.

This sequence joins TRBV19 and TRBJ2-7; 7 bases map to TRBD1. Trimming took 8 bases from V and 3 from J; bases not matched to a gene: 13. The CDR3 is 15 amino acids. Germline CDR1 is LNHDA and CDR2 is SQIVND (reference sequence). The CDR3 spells CASPLSGRGYYEQYV. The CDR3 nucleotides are TGTGCCAGTCCTCTAAGTGGCAGGGGGTACTACGAGCAGTACGTC.

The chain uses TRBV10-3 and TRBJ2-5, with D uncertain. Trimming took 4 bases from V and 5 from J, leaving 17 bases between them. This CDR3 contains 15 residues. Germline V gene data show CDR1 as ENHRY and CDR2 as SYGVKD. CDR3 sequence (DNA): TGTGCCATCAGTGCTAGTAGTCTGTTTAATGAGACCCAGTACTTC. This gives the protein CAISASSLFNETQYF.

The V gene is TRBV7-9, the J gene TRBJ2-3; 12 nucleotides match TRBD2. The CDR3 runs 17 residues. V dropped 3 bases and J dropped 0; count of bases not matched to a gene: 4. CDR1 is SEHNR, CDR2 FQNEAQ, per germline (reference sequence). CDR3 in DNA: TGTGCCAGCAGCTTGACTAGCGGGGGAACTAGCACAGATACGCAGTATTTT. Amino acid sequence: CASSLTSGGTSTDTQYF. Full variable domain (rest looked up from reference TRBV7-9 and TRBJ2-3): DTGVSQNPRHKITKRGQNVTFRCDPISEHNRLYWYRQTLGQGPEFLTYFQNEAQLEKSRLLSDRFSAERPKGSFSTLEIQRTEQGDSAMYLCASSLTSGGTSTDTQYFGPGTRLTVL.

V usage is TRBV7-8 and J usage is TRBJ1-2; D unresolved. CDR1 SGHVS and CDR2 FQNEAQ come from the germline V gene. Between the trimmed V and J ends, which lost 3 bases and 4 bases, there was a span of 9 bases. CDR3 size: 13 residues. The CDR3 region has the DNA TGTGCCAGCAGCTTGGTGGCGGGCTATGGCTACACCTTC. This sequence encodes CASSLVAGYGYTF.

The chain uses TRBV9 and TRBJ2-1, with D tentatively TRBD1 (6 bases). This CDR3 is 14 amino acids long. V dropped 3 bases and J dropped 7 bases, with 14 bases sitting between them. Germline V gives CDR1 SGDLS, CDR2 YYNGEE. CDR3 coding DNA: TGTGCCAGCAGCGCTCAGGTACAGGGTAATGAGCAGTTCTTC. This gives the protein CASSAQVQGNEQFF.

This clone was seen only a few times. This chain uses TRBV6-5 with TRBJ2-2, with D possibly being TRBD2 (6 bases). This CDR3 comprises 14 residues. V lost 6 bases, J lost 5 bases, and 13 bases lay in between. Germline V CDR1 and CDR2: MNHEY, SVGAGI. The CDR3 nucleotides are TGTGCCAGCAGCAATTACGGGGGAACCGGGGAGCTGTTTTTT. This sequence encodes CASSNYGGTGELFF.

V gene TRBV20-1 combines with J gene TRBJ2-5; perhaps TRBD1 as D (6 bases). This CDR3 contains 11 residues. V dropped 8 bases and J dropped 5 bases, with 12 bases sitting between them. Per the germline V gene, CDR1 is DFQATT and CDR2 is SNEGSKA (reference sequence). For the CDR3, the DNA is TGCAGTTCCCCCAGGGGTGAGACCCAGTACTTC. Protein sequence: CSSPRGETQYF.

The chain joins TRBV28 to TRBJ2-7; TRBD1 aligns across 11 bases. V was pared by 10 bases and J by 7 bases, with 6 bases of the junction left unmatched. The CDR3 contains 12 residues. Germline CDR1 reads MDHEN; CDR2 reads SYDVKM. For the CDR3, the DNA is TGTGCCACCGGGACAGGGGGGCAAGAGCAGTACTTC. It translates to CATGTGGQEQYF. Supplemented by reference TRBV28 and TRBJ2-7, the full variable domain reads DVKVTQSSRYLVKRTGEKVFLECVQDMDHENMFWYRQDPGLGLRLIYFSYDVKMKEKGDIPEGYSVSREKKERFSLILESASTNQTSMYLCATGTGGQEQYFGPGTRLTVT.

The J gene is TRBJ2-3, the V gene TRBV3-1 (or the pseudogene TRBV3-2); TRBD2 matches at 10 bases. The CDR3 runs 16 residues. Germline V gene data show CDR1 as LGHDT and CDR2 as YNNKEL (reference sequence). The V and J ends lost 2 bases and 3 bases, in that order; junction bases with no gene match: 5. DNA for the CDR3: TGTGCCAGCAGCCAAAATTTAGCGGGGGGAACAGATACGCAGTATTTT. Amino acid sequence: CASSQNLAGGTDTQYF.

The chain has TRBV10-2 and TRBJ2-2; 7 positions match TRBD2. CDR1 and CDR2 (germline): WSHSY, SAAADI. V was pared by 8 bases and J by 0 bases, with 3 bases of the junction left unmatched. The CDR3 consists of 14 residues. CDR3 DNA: TGCGCCAGCTGGGAGGGCGCGAACACCGGGGAGCTGTTTTTT. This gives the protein CASWEGANTGELFF.

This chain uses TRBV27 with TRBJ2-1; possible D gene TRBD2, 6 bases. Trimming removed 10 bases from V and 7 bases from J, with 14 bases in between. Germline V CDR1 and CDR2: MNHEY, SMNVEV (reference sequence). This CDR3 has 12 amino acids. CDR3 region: CATEGRGNEQFF. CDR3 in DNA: TGTGCCACCGAGGGACGGGGGAATGAGCAGTTCTTC.

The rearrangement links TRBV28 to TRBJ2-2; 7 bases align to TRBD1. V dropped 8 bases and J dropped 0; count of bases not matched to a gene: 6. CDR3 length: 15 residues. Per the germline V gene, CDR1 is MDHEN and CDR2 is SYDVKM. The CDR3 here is CASGETGANTGELFF. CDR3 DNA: TGTGCCAGCGGTGAAACAGGGGCGAACACCGGGGAGCTGTTTTTT.

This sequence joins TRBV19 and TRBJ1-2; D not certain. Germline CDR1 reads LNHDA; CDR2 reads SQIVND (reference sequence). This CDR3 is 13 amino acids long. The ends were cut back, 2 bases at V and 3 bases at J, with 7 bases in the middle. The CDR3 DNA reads TGTGCCAGTAGTATACAGGTCGACTATGGCTACACCTTC. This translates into CASSIQVDYGYTF.

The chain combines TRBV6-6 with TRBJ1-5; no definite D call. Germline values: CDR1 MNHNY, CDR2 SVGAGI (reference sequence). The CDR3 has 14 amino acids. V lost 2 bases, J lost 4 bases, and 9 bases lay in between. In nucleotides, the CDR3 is TGTGCCAGCAGTTACCGGGGAGGGAATCAGCCCCAGCATTTT. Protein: CASSYRGGNQPQHF.

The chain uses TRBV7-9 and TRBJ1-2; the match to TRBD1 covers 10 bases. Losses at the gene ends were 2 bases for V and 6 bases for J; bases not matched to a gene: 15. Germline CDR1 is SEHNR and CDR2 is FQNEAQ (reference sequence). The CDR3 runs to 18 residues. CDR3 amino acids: CASSLRQGGTGAVDGYTF. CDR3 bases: TGTGCCAGCAGCTTACGGCAAGGGGGGACAGGGGCGGTCGATGGCTACACCTTC. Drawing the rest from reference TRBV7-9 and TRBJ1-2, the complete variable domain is DTGVSQNPRHKITKRGQNVTFRCDPISEHNRLYWYRQTLGQGPEFLTYFQNEAQLEKSRLLSDRFSAERPKGSFSTLEIQRTEQGDSAMYLCASSLRQGGTGAVDGYTFGSGTRLTVV.

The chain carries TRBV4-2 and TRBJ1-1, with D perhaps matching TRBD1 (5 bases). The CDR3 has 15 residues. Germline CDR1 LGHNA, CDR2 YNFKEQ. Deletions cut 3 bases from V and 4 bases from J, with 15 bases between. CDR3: CASSQGGVGGTEAFF. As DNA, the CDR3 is TGTGCCAGCAGCCAGGGCGGGGTCGGGGGCACTGAAGCTTTCTTT.

The CDR3 DNA reads as TGTGCCAGCAGTTTAGAAAAACTAGCGGGGGTAACCGGGGAGCTGTTTTTT. Translation: CASSLEKLAGVTGELFF. This chain links TRBV28 with TRBJ2-2, with 11 bases identical to TRBD2. Germline V CDR1 and CDR2: MDHEN, SYDVKM. Trimming cost V 2 bases and J 5 bases; bases outside gene matches: 7. This CDR3 contains 17 residues.

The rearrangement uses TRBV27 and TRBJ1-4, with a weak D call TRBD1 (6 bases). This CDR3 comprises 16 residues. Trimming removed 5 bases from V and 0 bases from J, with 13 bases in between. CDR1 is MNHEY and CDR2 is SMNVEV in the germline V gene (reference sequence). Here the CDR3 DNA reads TGTGCCAGCAGTCCCGGGACAACCGCAACTAATGAAAAACTGTTTTTT. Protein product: CASSPGTTATNEKLFF.